These 10 T cell receptor beta chains share one sample of origin, sequenced in a study of T cell responses to AZD1222 COVID-19 vaccine. The data were produced by immunoSEQ multiplex PCR, yet TCRdb's version contains in-frame clones alone and is incomplete. The table records some 150,000 clones, just under 95% of them present only once. The sample consisted of peripheral blood, taken on day 0 of AZD1222 vaccination. The receptors shown here come from an adult in good health.

The chain combines TRBV7-9 with TRBJ2-3; weak D call: TRBD2 (6 bases). CDR1 is SEHNR and CDR2 is FQNEAQ in the germline V gene (reference sequence). The CDR3 loop spans 15 amino acids. The V and J ends lost 4 bases and 4 bases respectively, with 15 bases between them. The CDR3 reads CASSSIGSVPDTQYF. CDR3 sequence (DNA): TGTGCCAGCAGCTCAATCGGGAGTGTCCCAGATACGCAGTATTTT.

V usage is TRBV28 and J usage is TRBJ1-1; 7 positions match TRBD1. Germline V lookup: CDR1 MDHEN, CDR2 SYDVKM. This CDR3 is built from 16 residues. The J segment lost 5 bases and the V segment lost 5 bases, leaving 14 bases of the junction unmatched. The CDR3 spells CASSPPRGQVGTEAFF. DNA of the CDR3: TGTGCCAGCAGTCCCCCCCGCGGACAGGTGGGGACTGAAGCTTTCTTT.

This clone was seen just once. J is TRBJ2-5 and V is TRBV19, with 7 positions matching TRBD1. The germline V gene has CDR1 LNHDA and CDR2 SQIVND (reference sequence). Losses at the gene ends were 4 bases for V and 2 bases for J; bases not matched to a gene: 1. This CDR3 comprises 13 residues. The CDR3 region is CASSRTGQETQYF. The CDR3 nucleotides are TGTGCCAGTAGTAGGACAGGTCAAGAGACCCAGTACTTC.

V usage is TRBV10-2 and J usage is TRBJ2-1, with a tentative D call TRBD2 (6 bases). Per the germline V gene, CDR1 is WSHSY and CDR2 is SAAADI. The germline V and J ends were trimmed by 8 bases and 7 bases, with 18 bases remaining between them. CDR3 length equals 14 residues. CDR3 protein: CASGRGNTLNEQFF. For the CDR3, the DNA is TGCGCCAGCGGACGGGGGAACACTTTGAATGAGCAGTTCTTC.

This clone was detected only once. This chain links TRBV6-1 with TRBJ1-5; D gene uncertain. CDR3 length: 15 amino acids. Germline V gene data show CDR1 as MNHNS and CDR2 as SASEGT. The ends were cut back, 1 base at V and 6 bases at J, with 13 bases in the middle. CDR3 nucleotide sequence: TGTGCCAGCAGTGAAGTCTCTTTAGGGTCTCAGCCCCAGCATTTT. Its protein is CASSEVSLGSQPQHF.

This chain connects TRBV4-2 to TRBJ1-2; TRBD1 matches 7 bases. Unmatched junction bases numbered 11, after V lost 2 bases and J lost 2 bases. This CDR3 contains 17 residues. The V gene's germline CDR1 is LGHNA and CDR2 YNFKEQ. CDR3 nucleotide sequence: TGTGCCAGCAGCCAATTCCCCGGGACAGACGACAACTATGGCTACACCTTC. Its protein is CASSQFPGTDDNYGYTF.

The rearrangement uses TRBV4-3 and TRBJ2-2; tentative D call: TRBD1 (5 bases). The germline CDR1 and CDR2 sequences are LGHNA and YSLEER. Trimming removed 4 bases from V and 1 base from J, with 16 bases in between. This CDR3 has 17 residues. The CDR3, as DNA: TGCGCCAGCAGCCCCGAAGGGGCGGCTATGAACACCGGGGAGCTGTTTTTT. Protein: CASSPEGAAMNTGELFF.

The chain employs TRBV9 and TRBJ2-5; D may match TRBD1 or TRBD2 (6 bases each). This CDR3 has 13 amino acids. Germline V gene sequence: CDR1 SGDLS, CDR2 YYNGEE. Trimming removed 3 bases at V and 2 bases at J, with 8 bases between. CDR3 sequence: CASSGGAQETQYF. The DNA of the CDR3 is TGTGCCAGCAGCGGGGGGGCACAAGAGACCCAGTACTTC.

This clone was counted a single time. This chain joins TRBV27 and TRBJ1-5; 7 nucleotides agree with TRBD1. This CDR3 region has 15 residues. After removal of 2 bases from V and 4 bases from J, the junction contained 5 bases not matched to a gene. Looked up from germline, CDR1 is MNHEY and CDR2 is SMNVEV (reference sequence). The CDR3, as DNA: TGTGCCAGCAGTTTACGGCGGGACAGAAATCAGCCCCAGCATTTT. Its protein is CASSLRRDRNQPQHF.

V is TRBV6-1 and J is TRBJ1-6, with no clear D. The V end lost 2 bases, the J end lost 0 bases, and 14 bases lay between the germline ends. The CDR3 spans 18 residues. CDR1 and CDR2 (germline): MNHNS, SASEGT. CDR3 amino acids: CASSELAPNSSYNSPLHF. CDR3 coding DNA: TGTGCCAGCAGTGAATTGGCTCCGAACAGCTCCTATAATTCACCCCTCCACTTT.